This T cell receptor (beta chain) was found in a study of low-dose radiotherapy and immunotherapy resistance in tumors. Study details: Per fraction, Cohort 2 was given 1 Gy every two weeks, accumulating a total of 13 Gy over 26 weeks. The study administered intravenous cyclophosphamide at 200 mg/m2 every two weeks, one day ahead of radiation and immunotherapy.

Time point: before trial treatment. Trimming took 7 bases from V and 4 from J, leaving 17 bases between them. CDR1 and CDR2 from the germline V gene are DFQATT and SNEGSKA (reference sequence). The CDR3 has 13 residues. At least ten counts were recorded for this clonotype. Gene-specific TRAV and TRBV primers were used for first-strand cDNA, covering alpha and beta chains. It was with a constant-region primer and a V-primer adapter that TCRs were amplified over roughly 18 PCR cycles. TCRdb re-analysed the reads in MiXCR, keeping a single row per CDR3 protein. The data hold 80,000 to 95,000 distinct CDR3 sequences, with just under 9.5% observed a single time.

The source is a male donor with prostate cancer. The J gene is TRBJ2-7, the V gene TRBV20-1, with D perhaps given as TRBD1 or TRBD2 (5 bases each). This material consisted of PBMCs, taken before treatment. CDR3 bases: TGCAGTGGCCTACGGGACGCCGAATACGAGCAGTACTTC. Its translation is CSGLRDAEYEQYF.